A single sample gave rise to the 11 T cell receptor beta chains below, sequenced in a study of blood T cell repertoires in COVID-19. The data were produced by immunoSEQ multiplex PCR, yet TCRdb's version contains in-frame clones alone and is incomplete. The table has approximately 240,000 clones, about 85% seen once; the top ten hold 2.5% to 3.5%. Sequenced material: peripheral blood. The receptors shown here come from a man aged 50 or older who had recovered from COVID-19.

This rearrangement joins TRBV15 to TRBJ1-5; D is perhaps TRBD1 (5 bases). Germline CDR1 LNHNV, CDR2 YYDKDF (reference sequence). CDR3 length: 15 amino acids. Trimming pared 0 bases from V and 7 bases from J, leaving 13 bases between. The CDR3 DNA follows: TGTGCCACCAGCAGAGATCTGGGGCAGATACAGCCCCAGCATTTT. As protein: CATSRDLGQIQPQHF.

CDR3 sequence: CASTEGREDTGELFF. The CDR3 DNA follows: TGTGCCAGCACCGAGGGCAGAGAAGACACCGGGGAGCTGTTTTTT. The V and J genes are TRBV11-2 and TRBJ2-2; possible D gene TRBD2, 5 bases. V shed 7 bases and J shed 3 bases, with 15 bases lying between them. This CDR3 spans 15 amino acids. The germline V gene has CDR1 SGHAT and CDR2 FQNNGV.

This chain joins TRBV3-1 (or the pseudogene TRBV3-2) and TRBJ2-7; D not certain. V lost 4 bases to trimming and J lost 7 bases, with 5 bases between them. In germline, CDR1 is LGHDT, CDR2 YNNKEL (reference sequence). The CDR3 consists of 10 residues. The CDR3 protein is CASSPREQYF. CDR3 DNA: TGTGCCAGCAGCCCCCGGGAGCAGTACTTC.

J is TRBJ2-3 and V is TRBV6-1; TRBD1 matches at 8 bases. The germline gives CDR1 MNHNS, CDR2 SASEGT. V was clipped by 2 bases and J by 6 bases; unmatched bases: 4. The CDR3 runs 14 residues. The CDR3 reads CASSEQGAQDTQYF. The CDR3 DNA reads as TGTGCCAGCAGTGAACAGGGGGCGCAGGATACGCAGTATTTT.

The genes are TRBV7-2 and TRBJ1-2, with TRBD1 identical over 7 bases. The CDR3 has 14 residues. Germline V gene data show CDR1 as SGHTA and CDR2 as FQGNSA. The V gene end was trimmed by 7 bases and the J gene end by 0 bases; junction bases not matched to a gene: 5. The CDR3 is CASKSGGTNYGYTF. As DNA, the CDR3 is TGTGCCAGCAAATCAGGGGGAACTAACTATGGCTACACCTTC.

Only a few counts were recorded for this clone. The same CDR3 arises from other DNA sequences in this sample as well. This chain uses TRBV6-5 with TRBJ1-5; 9 bases map to TRBD1. Germline CDR1 MNHEY, CDR2 SVGAGI. V shed 6 bases and J 4 bases; nucleotides not matched to a gene: 4. The CDR3 is 14 amino acids. CDR3: CASRKGQGNQPQHF. The CDR3 DNA is TGTGCCAGCAGGAAAGGACAGGGGAATCAGCCCCAGCATTTT.

The CDR3 DNA reads as TGTGCCACCGGGAGCCACCGCAATGAGCAGTTCTTC. Amino acid sequence: CATGSHRNEQFF. The gene calls are TRBV27 and TRBJ2-1; perhaps TRBD2 as D (6 bases). The CDR3 totals 12 residues. Trimming took off 10 bases at V and 6 bases at J, with 13 bases between the two ends. Germline assignment: CDR1 MNHEY and CDR2 SMNVEV (reference sequence).

The rearrangement uses TRBV28 and TRBJ1-6; D ambiguous. V gave up 3 bases and J gave up 17 bases, with 14 bases separating them. CDR1 MDHEN and CDR2 SYDVKM come from the germline V gene. This CDR3 is built from 12 residues. The CDR3 nucleotides read TGTGCCAGCAGTTTCCCGGGAAGGGCCTTCCACTTT. The encoded protein is CASSFPGRAFHF.

The chain uses TRBV11-2 and TRBJ2-7; TRBD1 matches at 7 bases. This CDR3 comprises 14 residues. V trimming: 5 bases; J trimming: 2 bases; junction bases outside the gene matches: 6. Germline-derived CDR1 and CDR2 are SGHAT and FQNNGV. The CDR3 spells CASSPADRAYEQYF. The CDR3 coding sequence is TGTGCCAGCAGCCCCGCTGACAGGGCCTACGAGCAGTACTTC.

In this sample, this clone turned up a few times. The genes are TRBV30 and TRBJ2-2, with 10 bases that match TRBD2. The ends lost 0 bases at V and 0 bases at J; junction bases unmatched: 7. Germline V gene sequence: CDR1 GTSNPN, CDR2 SVGIG (reference sequence). The CDR3 extends over 18 amino acids. CDR3 nucleotides: TGTGCCTGGAGTGTAAGGGGACTAGCGACAGCGAACACCGGGGAGCTGTTTTTT. Amino acid sequence: CAWSVRGLATANTGELFF.

The chain joins TRBV14 to TRBJ1-3, with TRBD1 matching 7 bases. Germline CDR1 is SGHDN and CDR2 is FVKESK. Trimming cost V 1 base and J 0 bases; bases outside gene matches: 3. This CDR3 is built from 16 residues. CDR3 sequence: CASSQVDRSSGNTIYF. The CDR3 DNA reads as TGTGCCAGCAGCCAAGTGGACAGGAGCTCTGGAAACACCATATATTTT.